Sequencing of this TCR beta chain was carried out in a study of identical twins. Trimming took 6 bases from V and 7 from J; bases not matched to a gene: 12. Germline CDR1 is SQVTM and CDR2 is ANQGSEA. This CDR3 has 15 amino acids. In TCRdb, the 5' RACE reads were re-called with MiXCR into one record per CDR3 protein. The sample comprises 300,000 to 400,000 distinct CDR3 sequences, roughly 10% of which are singletons, and about 9.1% rests with the top ten. The table lists this clonotype with many counts. This TCR was sampled from a woman aged 50 to 60 in good health. The sample was naive T cells sorted from blood. The chain joins TRBV29-1 to TRBJ2-1; 10 nucleotides match TRBD2. The CDR3 DNA follows: TGCAGCGTGGGGATACTAGCGGGACCTTTAAATGAGCAGTTCTTC. As protein: CSVGILAGPLNEQFF.